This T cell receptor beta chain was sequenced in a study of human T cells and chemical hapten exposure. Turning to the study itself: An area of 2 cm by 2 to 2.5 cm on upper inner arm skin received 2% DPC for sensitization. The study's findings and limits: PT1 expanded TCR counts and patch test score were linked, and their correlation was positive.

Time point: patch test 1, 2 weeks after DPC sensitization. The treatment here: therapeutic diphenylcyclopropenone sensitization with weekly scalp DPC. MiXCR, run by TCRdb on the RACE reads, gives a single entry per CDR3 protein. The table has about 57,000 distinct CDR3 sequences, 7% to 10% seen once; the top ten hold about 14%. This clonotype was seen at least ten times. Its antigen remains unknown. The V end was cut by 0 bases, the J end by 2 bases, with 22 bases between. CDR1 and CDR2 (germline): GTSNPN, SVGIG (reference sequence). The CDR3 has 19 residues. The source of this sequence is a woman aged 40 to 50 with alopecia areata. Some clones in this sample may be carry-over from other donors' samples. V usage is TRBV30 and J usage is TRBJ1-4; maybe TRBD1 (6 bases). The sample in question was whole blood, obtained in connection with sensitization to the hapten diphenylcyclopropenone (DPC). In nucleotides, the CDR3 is TGTGCCTGGAGTGTACAAGGTTCGCGCAGGGGCCGCACTAATGAAAAACTGTTTTTT. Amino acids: CAWSVQGSRRGRTNEKLFF.